A single TCR beta chain is shown here with its context. The sample belongs to a study of blood T cell repertoires in COVID-19. Study-level background: COVID-19 samples collected from the United States, Italy and Spain covered acute and convalescent phases.

This CDR3 is built from 17 residues. Germline CDR1 is MDHEN and CDR2 is SYDVKM. Trimming shortened V by 3 bases and J by 3 bases, and 19 bases separated the two germline ends. In the original analysis: Estimates of nucleated cell counts were drawn from the amplification of reference gene primers. Here immunoSEQ multiplex PCR was the method, and the copy in TCRdb shows in-frame clones only, minus some. V and J calls and clone size are those listed in that table; D and trimming were worked out from the DNA. This sample has some 400,000 clones, with around nine tenths found just once. The chain carries TRBV28 and TRBJ2-3; D might be TRBD2 (6 bases). Sequenced material: peripheral blood. The sequence derives from a human donor in a cohort sampled during active COVID-19. CDR3 in DNA: TGTGCCAGCAGTTTCCCATATTCGGCGGGGCCGACAGATACGCAGTATTTT. Translation: CASSFPYSAGPTDTQYF.